One T cell receptor (beta chain) is described in this entry. Its antigen is not identified. Per the germline V gene, CDR1 is SGHVS and CDR2 is FQNEAQ. This CDR3 has 15 residues. Between the trimmed V and J ends, which lost 4 bases and 6 bases, there was a span of 19 bases. This entry is derived from a study of post-analysis software for immune sequencing data. Study at large: Multiple sclerosis in the patients followed relapsing-remitting, secondary progressive and progressive-relapsing courses. Broader study findings: The F measure placed samples prepared in the same batch into strongly shared clusters. Relative to controls, patients had several TRBV segments at higher frequency, with TRBV5-6, TRBV5-1 and TRBV20-1 among these.

The TCR beta cDNA libraries contained unique molecular identifiers. T cells numbering about 0.85 to 11 million yielded cDNA molecules that totaled about 500,000. One entry per CDR3 protein, called by TCRdb with MiXCR from the PCR reads. This table has over 700,000 distinct CDR3 sequences, roughly 29% appearing once. The TCR comes from a girl aged 5 to 17 with multiple sclerosis. V usage is TRBV7-8 and J usage is TRBJ2-7; D may be TRBD2 (6 bases). Source material: blood. The CDR3 spells CASSSLDYTACEQYF. The CDR3, as DNA: TGTGCCAGCAGCTCCTTGGACTACACCGCCTGCGAGCAGTACTTC.